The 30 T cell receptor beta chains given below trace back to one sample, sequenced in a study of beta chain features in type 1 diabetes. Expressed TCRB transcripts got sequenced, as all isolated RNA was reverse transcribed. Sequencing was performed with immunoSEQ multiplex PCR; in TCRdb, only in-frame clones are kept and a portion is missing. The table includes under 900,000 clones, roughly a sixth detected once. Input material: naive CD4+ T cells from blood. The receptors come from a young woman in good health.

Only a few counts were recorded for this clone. The CDR3 here is CASSSGTGADTQYF. Written as DNA, the CDR3 is TGTGCCAGCAGCTCCGGGACAGGGGCCGATACGCAGTATTTT. The gene calls are TRBV5-4 and TRBJ2-3, with TRBD1 identical over 10 bases. V was clipped by 3 bases and J by 6 bases; unmatched bases: 4. Germline V gene data show CDR1 as SGHNT and CDR2 as YYREEE (reference sequence). CDR3 length equals 14 residues.

This CDR3 reads CASSHLQNQETQYF. The CDR3 DNA is TGTGCCAGCAGCCACTTACAGAACCAAGAGACCCAGTACTTC. The V call is TRBV14, the J call TRBJ2-5; D is unresolved. This CDR3 is 14 amino acids long. Germline V gene lookup returns CDR1 SGHDN and CDR2 FVKESK. Trimming shortened V by 3 bases and J by 0 bases, and 8 bases separated the two germline ends.

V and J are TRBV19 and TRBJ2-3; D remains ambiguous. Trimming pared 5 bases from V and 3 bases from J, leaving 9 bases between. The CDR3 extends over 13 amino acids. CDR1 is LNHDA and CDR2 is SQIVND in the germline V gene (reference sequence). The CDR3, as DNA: TGTGCCAGTAGTGCTCGAATTACAGATACGCAGTATTTT. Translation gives CASSARITDTQYF.

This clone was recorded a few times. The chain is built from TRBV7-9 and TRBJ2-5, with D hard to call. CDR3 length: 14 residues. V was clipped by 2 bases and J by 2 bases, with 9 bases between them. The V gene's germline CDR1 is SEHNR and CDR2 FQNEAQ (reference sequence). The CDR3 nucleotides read TGTGCCAGCAGCTTATTCACAGCACAAGAGACCCAGTACTTC. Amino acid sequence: CASSLFTAQETQYF.

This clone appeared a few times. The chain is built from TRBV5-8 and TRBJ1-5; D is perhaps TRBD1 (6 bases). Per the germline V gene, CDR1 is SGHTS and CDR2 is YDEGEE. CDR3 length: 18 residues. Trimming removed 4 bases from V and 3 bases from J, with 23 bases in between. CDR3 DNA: TGTGCCAGCAGCGCTCGCGTCAGGGGTGGAAGAGACAATCAGCCCCAGCATTTT. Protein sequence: CASSARVRGGRDNQPQHF.

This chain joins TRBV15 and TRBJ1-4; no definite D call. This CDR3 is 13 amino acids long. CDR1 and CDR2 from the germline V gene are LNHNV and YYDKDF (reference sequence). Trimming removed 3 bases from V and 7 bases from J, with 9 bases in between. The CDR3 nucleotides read TGTGCCACCAGCAGTCTTTTTGTTGAAAAACTGTTTTTT. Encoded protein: CATSSLFVEKLFF.

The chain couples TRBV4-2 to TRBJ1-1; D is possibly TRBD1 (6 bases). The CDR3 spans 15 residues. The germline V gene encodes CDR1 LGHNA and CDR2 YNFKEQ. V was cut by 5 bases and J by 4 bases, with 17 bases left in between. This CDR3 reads CASSAAVGGTTEAFF. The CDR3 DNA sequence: TGTGCCAGCAGCGCTGCCGTAGGGGGTACCACTGAAGCTTTCTTT.

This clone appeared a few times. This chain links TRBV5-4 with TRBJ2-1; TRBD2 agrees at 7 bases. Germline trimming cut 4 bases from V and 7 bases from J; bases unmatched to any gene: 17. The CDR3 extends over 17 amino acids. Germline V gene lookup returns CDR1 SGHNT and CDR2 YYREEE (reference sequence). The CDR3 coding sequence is TGTGCCAGCAGCCAAGCTGCCGGGCGGGCGGGAGTGAATGAGCAGTTCTTC. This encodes CASSQAAGRAGVNEQFF.

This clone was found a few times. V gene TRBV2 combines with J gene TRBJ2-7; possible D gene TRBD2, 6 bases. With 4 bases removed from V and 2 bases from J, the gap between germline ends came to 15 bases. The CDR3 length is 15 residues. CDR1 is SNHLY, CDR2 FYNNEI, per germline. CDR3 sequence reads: CASSGSRDHAYEQYF. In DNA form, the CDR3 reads TGTGCCAGCAGTGGTTCGCGGGACCATGCCTACGAGCAGTACTTC.

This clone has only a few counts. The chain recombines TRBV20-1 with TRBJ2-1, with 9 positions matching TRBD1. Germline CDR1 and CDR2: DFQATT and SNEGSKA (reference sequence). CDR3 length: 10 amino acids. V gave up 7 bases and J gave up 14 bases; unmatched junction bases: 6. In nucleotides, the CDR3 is TGCAGTGTTGGAAGGACAGGGGAGTTCTTC. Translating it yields CSVGRTGEFF.

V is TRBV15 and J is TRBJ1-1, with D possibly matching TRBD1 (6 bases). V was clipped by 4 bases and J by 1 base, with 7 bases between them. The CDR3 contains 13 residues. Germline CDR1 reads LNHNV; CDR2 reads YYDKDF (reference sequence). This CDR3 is CATSTQGNTEAFF. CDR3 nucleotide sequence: TGTGCCACCAGCACACAGGGGAACACTGAAGCTTTCTTT.

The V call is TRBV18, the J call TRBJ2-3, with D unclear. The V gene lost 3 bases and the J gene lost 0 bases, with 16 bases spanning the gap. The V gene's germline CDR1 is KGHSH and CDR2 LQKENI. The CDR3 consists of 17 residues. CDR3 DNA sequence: TGTGCCAGCTCACCCCCCGGCAGGTATGGGAGCACAGATACGCAGTATTTT. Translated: CASSPPGRYGSTDTQYF.

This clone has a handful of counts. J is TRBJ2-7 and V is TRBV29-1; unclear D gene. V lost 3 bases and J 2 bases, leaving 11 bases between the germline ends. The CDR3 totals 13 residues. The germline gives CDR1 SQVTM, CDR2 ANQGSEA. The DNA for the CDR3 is TGCAGCGTTGATCCAGATACACCCTACGAGCAGTACTTC. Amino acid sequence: CSVDPDTPYEQYF.

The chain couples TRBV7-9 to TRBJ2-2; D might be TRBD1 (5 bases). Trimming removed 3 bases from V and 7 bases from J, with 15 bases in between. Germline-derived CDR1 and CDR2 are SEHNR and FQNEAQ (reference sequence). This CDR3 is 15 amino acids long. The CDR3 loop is CASSFRGPFHGELFF. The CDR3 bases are TGTGCCAGCAGCTTTAGGGGTCCGTTTCACGGGGAGCTGTTTTTT.

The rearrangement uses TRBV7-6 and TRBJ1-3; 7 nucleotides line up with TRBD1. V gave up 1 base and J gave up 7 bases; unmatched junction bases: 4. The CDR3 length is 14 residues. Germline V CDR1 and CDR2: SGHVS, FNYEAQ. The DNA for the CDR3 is TGTGCCAGCAGCTTAGGGACAGGAGTGAACACCATATATTTT. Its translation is CASSLGTGVNTIYF.

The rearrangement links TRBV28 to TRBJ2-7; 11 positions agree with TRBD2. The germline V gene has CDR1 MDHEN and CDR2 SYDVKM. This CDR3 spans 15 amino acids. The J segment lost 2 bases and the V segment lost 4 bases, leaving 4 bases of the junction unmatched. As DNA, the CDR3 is TGTGCCAGCAGTTCACATAGCGGGAGGGCCTACGAGCAGTACTTC. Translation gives CASSSHSGRAYEQYF.

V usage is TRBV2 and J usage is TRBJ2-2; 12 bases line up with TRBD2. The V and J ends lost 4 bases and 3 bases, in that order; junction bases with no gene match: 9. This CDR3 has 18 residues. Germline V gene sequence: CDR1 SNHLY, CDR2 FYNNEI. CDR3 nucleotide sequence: TGTGCCAGCAGTGTGAGACTAGCGGGAGTTTGGGACACCGGGGAGCTGTTTTTT. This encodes CASSVRLAGVWDTGELFF.

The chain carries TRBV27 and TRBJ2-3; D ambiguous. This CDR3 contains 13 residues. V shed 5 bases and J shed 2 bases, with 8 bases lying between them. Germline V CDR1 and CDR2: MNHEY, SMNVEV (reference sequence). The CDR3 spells CASSGRNTDTQYF. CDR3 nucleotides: TGTGCCAGCAGTGGACGAAACACAGATACGCAGTATTTT.

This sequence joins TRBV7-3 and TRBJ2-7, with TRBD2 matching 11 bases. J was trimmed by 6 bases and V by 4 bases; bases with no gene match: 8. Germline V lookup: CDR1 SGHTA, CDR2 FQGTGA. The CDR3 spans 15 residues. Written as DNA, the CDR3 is TGTGCCAGCAGCTCCAGACTAGCGGGATCTGGCGAGCAGTACTTC. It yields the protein CASSSRLAGSGEQYF.

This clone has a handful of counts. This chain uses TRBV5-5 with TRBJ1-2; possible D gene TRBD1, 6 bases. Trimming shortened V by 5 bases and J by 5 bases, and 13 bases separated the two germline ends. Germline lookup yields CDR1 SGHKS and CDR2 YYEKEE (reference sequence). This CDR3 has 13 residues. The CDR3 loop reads CASRVWTDYGYTF. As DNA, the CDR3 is TGTGCCAGCAGGGTTTGGACAGATTATGGCTACACCTTC.

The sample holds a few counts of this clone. The CDR3 nucleotides read TGTGCCAGCAGCCCAGATCCTTACGAGCAGTACTTC. It encodes CASSPDPYEQYF. The chain employs TRBV28 and TRBJ2-7; D is ambiguous. The V gene's germline CDR1 is MDHEN and CDR2 SYDVKM. The CDR3 sequence is 12 residues long. The V end was cut by 6 bases, the J end by 4 bases, with 10 bases between.

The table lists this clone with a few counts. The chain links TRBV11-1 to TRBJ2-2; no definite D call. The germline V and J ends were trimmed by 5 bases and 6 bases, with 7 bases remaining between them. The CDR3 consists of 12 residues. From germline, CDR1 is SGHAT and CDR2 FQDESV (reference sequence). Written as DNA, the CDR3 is TGTGCCAGCAGCCTAGGGTCCGGGGAGCTGTTTTTT. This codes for CASSLGSGELFF.

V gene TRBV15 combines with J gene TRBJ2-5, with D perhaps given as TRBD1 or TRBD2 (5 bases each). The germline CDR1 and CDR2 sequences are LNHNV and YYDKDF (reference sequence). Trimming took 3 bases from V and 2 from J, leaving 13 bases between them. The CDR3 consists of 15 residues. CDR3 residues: CATSRLSGAQETQYF. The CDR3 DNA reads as TGTGCCACCAGCAGGCTATCCGGGGCTCAAGAGACCCAGTACTTC.

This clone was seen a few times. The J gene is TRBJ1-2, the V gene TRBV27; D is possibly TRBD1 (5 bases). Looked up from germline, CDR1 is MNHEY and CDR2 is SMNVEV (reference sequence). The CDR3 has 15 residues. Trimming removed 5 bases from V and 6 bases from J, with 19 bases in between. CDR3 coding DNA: TGTGCCAGCAGTCCCCGATATCGGGGGGGGGATGGCTACACCTTC. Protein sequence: CASSPRYRGGDGYTF.

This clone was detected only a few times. This chain's CDR3 is CASSPTGTAYEQYF. DNA of the CDR3: TGTGCCAGCAGCCCGACAGGGACTGCATACGAGCAGTACTTC. V is TRBV7-9 and J is TRBJ2-7, with D possibly matching TRBD1 (7 bases). The V end lost 5 bases, the J end lost 4 bases, and 15 bases lay between the germline ends. There are 14 residues in the CDR3. The V gene's germline CDR1 is SEHNR and CDR2 FQNEAQ (reference sequence).

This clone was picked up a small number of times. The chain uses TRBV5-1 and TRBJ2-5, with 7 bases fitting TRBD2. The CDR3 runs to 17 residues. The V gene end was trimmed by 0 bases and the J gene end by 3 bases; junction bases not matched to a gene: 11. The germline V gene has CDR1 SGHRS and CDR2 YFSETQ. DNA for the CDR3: TGCGCCAGCAGCTTGGCCTCGTTGGGGACTAAAAAAGAGACCCAGTACTTC. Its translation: CASSLASLGTKKETQYF.

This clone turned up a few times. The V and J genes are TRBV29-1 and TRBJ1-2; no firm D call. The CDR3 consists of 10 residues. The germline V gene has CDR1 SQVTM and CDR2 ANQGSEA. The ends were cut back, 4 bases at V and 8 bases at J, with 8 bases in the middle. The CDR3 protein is CSVGSGGYTF. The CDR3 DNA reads TGCAGCGTTGGATCTGGGGGCTACACCTTC.

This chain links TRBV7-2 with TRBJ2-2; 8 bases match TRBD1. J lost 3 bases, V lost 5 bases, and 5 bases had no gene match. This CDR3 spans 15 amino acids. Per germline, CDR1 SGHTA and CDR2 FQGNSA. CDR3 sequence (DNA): TGTGCCAGCAGCCCACAGGGGGGCGACACCGGGGAGCTGTTTTTT. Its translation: CASSPQGGDTGELFF.

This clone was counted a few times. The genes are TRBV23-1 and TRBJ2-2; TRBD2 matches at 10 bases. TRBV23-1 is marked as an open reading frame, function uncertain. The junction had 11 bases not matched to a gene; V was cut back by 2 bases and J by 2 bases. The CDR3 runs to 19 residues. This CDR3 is CASSQRSPSGSDNTGELFF. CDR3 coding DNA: TGCGCCAGCAGTCAAAGATCGCCTAGCGGGAGCGATAACACCGGGGAGCTGTTTTTT.

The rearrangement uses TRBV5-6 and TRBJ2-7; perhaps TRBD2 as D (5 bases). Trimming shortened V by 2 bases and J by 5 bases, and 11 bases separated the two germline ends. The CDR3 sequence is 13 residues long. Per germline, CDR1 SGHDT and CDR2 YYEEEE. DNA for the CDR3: TGTGCCAGCAGCTTCGGGCGAGGGCACGAGCAGTACTTC. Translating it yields CASSFGRGHEQYF.